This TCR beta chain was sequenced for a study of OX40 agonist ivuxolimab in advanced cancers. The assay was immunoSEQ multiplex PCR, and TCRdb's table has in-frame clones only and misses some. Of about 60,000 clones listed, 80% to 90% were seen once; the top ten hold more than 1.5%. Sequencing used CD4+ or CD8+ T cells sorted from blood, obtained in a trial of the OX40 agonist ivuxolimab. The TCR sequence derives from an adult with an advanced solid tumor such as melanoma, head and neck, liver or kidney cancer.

For the CDR3, the DNA is TGTGCCAGCAGCCCCAGCCAGTTGGGGGAGCTGTTTTTT. Encoded protein: CASSPSQLGELFF. This chain joins TRBV14 and TRBJ2-2, with D unresolved. Germline lookup yields CDR1 SGHDN and CDR2 FVKESK. Trimming shortened V by 4 bases and J by 8 bases, and 11 bases separated the two germline ends. This CDR3 comprises 13 residues.